One sample yielded the 21 T cell receptor beta chains listed below, sequenced in a study of molecular identifiers for immune sequencing clone quantification. TCRdb re-called the PCR reads with MiXCR, one entry per CDR3 protein. The sample consists of about 640,000 distinct CDR3 sequences, 20% of them appearing once. Sequenced: naive CD8+ T cells from blood, with Jurkat cell RNA spiked in. Subset described: FACS-sorted CD8+CD4-CCR7+CD45RA+ naive T cells. Receptors were obtained from a human donor in good health. Some libraries in this study had Jurkat cell RNA spiked in.

This clonotype appeared a few times. The chain couples TRBV7-6 to TRBJ2-1, with TRBD2 identical over 7 bases. Looked up from germline, CDR1 is SGHVS and CDR2 is FNYEAQ. This CDR3 is 16 amino acids long. Losses at the gene ends were 0 bases for V and 4 bases for J; bases not matched to a gene: 6. CDR3 DNA sequence: TGTGCCAGCAGCTTAGCGGGGGGAGCGGGGTACAATGAGCAGTTCTTC. This codes for CASSLAGGAGYNEQFF.

This chain joins TRBV27 and TRBJ2-3; the match to TRBD2 covers 12 bases. V shed 5 bases, J shed 0 bases, and the junction held 6 bases outside the gene matches. Germline V gene data show CDR1 as MNHEY and CDR2 as SMNVEV (reference sequence). The CDR3 is 17 residues long. DNA for the CDR3: TGTGCCAGCAGTCCTACCGGGACTAGCGGGAGCACAGATACGCAGTATTTT. Translation gives CASSPTGTSGSTDTQYF.

A note on this clonotype: This may arise from a read error, as a much more abundant clone is one base away. This rearrangement joins TRBV29-1 to TRBJ1-4; no firm D call. Germline CDR1 reads SQVTM; CDR2 reads ANQGSEA. The CDR3 length is 13 residues. With 0 bases removed from V and 6 bases from J, the gap between germline ends came to 8 bases. The CDR3 loop reads CSVEDSMDEKLFF. The CDR3, as DNA: TGCAGCGTTGAAGATAGCATGGATGAAAAACTGTTTTTT.

This clonotype was detected once. One end of the junction does not line up with germline, which may come from a read error. V is TRBV20-1 and J is TRBJ2-1; 12 bases are shared with TRBD2. CDR1 is DFQATT, CDR2 SNEGSKA, per germline (reference sequence). CDR3 length: 17 residues. The CDR3 bases are TGCAGTGCCACCGGGACTAGCGGGCGGACCCTTTACAATGAGCAGCTCTTC. Protein product: CSATGTSGRTLYNEQLF.

For this clonotype: The junction differs from germline at one of its ends, possibly a read error. The chain uses TRBV7-9 and TRBJ1-6; D remains unclear. Germline CDR1 is SEHNR and CDR2 is FQNEAQ (reference sequence). There are 21 residues in the CDR3. The CDR3: CASSPINPPGRARADNSPPHF. CDR3 DNA sequence: TGTGCCAGCAGCCCTATAAATCCCCCCGGACGGGCGAGGGCAGATAATTCACCCCCCCACTTT.

The J gene is TRBJ2-5, the V gene TRBV19, with D possibly being TRBD2 (5 bases). Germline-derived CDR1 and CDR2 are LNHDA and SQIVND (reference sequence). The CDR3 runs 13 residues. V lost 1 base and J lost 3, with 6 bases in between. The chain's CDR3 is CASSIVGEETQYF. The CDR3 nucleotides read TGTGCCAGTAGTATAGTGGGAGAAGAGACCCAGTACTTC.

In this sample, this clonotype turned up a few times. Because the CDR3 is missing its conserved closing phenylalanine or tryptophan, this is likely a read error. The rearrangement links TRBV7-9 to TRBJ1-2; no firm D call. V lost 1 base and J 4 bases, leaving 4 bases between the germline ends. The CDR3 loop spans 12 amino acids. CDR1 SEHNR and CDR2 FQNEAQ come from the germline V gene (reference sequence). The CDR3 is CASSLEGYGYTI. CDR3 bases: TGTGCCAGCAGCTTAGAGGGCTATGGCTACACCATC.

This clonotype was picked up many times. The rearrangement joins TRBV4-3 to TRBJ2-3; 9 bases match TRBD1. Looked up from germline, CDR1 is LGHNA and CDR2 is YSLEER. This CDR3 region has 17 residues. Losses at the gene ends were 0 bases for V and 2 bases for J; bases not matched to a gene: 6. The CDR3 DNA follows: TGCGCCAGCAGCCAAGAGCCGGGACAGGGTTTCACAGATACGCAGTATTTT. Translation gives CASSQEPGQGFTDTQYF.

This clonotype was seen more than once but under ten times. The rearrangement joins TRBV18 to TRBJ1-5; TRBD1 matches at 7 bases. The J segment lost 4 bases and the V segment lost 2 bases, leaving 14 bases of the junction unmatched. The CDR3 contains 18 residues. Germline loops: CDR1 KGHSH, CDR2 LQKENI. Written as DNA, the CDR3 is TGTGCCAGCTCACCAAGACAGGGAGAAATAGCCAAAAATCAGCCCCAGCATTTT. Translated, it gives CASSPRQGEIAKNQPQHF.

The chain combines TRBV19 with TRBJ2-2, with D unresolved. V dropped 8 bases and J dropped 2 bases, with 6 bases sitting between them. The CDR3 sequence is 12 residues long. Germline V gene lookup returns CDR1 LNHDA and CDR2 SQIVND (reference sequence). The CDR3 DNA sequence: TGTGCCAGTCGGAGTAACACCGGGGAGCTGTTTTTT. It yields the protein CASRSNTGELFF. The full variable domain, in which reference TRBV19 and TRBJ2-2 provide the parts outside the CDR3, is DGGITQSPKYLFRKEGQNVTLSCEQNLNHDAMYWYRQDPGQGLRLIYYSQIVNDFQKGDIAEGYSVSREKKESFPLTVTSAQKNPTAFYLCASRSNTGELFFGEGSRLTVL.

This clonotype occurred many times. V usage is TRBV19 and J usage is TRBJ1-5, with TRBD1 identical over 7 bases. V trimming: 5 bases; J trimming: 2 bases; junction bases outside the gene matches: 6. This CDR3 has 15 residues. Per the germline V gene, CDR1 is LNHDA and CDR2 is SQIVND (reference sequence). The CDR3 sequence: CASSSRQGGNQPQHF. Written as DNA, the CDR3 is TGTGCCAGTAGTTCGAGACAGGGAGGCAATCAGCCCCAGCATTTT.

Notes on this clonotype: Because the CDR3 is missing its conserved closing phenylalanine or tryptophan, this is likely a read error. CDR3 in amino acids: CASSSDPYEQYL. CDR3 in DNA: TGTGCCAGCAGCTCGGACCCGTACGAGCAGTACCTC. This chain joins TRBV7-9 and TRBJ2-7; D gene uncertain. The CDR3 length is 12 residues. CDR1 is SEHNR, CDR2 FQNEAQ, per germline (reference sequence). V was clipped by 4 bases and J by 4 bases, with 8 bases between them.

This clonotype was seen at least ten times. The chain couples TRBV9 to TRBJ1-5; D unresolved. The CDR3 runs 14 residues. Germline CDR1 and CDR2: SGDLS and YYNGEE. V was trimmed by 6 bases and J by 2 bases, leaving 12 bases between them. The CDR3, as DNA: TGTGCCAGCACCCCCGGGGAAGGCAATCAGCCCCAGCATTTT. It specifies CASTPGEGNQPQHF.

The rearrangement joins TRBV27 to TRBJ2-1; D may match TRBD1 or TRBD2 (5 bases each). CDR3 length: 14 amino acids. Germline CDR1 MNHEY, CDR2 SMNVEV (reference sequence). The V gene lost 2 bases and the J gene lost 8 bases, with 13 bases spanning the gap. The CDR3 nucleotides read TGTGCCAGCAGTTTACATGGGGCCGGGGATGAGCAGTTCTTC. Protein sequence: CASSLHGAGDEQFF.

Ten or more counts support this clonotype. This chain joins TRBV7-6 and TRBJ1-5; maybe TRBD1 (6 bases). The CDR3 is 16 residues long. Deletions cut 5 bases from V and 2 bases from J, with 16 bases between. Germline V gene sequence: CDR1 SGHVS, CDR2 FNYEAQ. CDR3 region: CASSLETGAGNQPQHF. The CDR3 DNA reads as TGTGCCAGCAGCCTAGAGACAGGTGCTGGCAATCAGCCCCAGCATTTT.

This clonotype was observed at least ten times. The genes are TRBV7-2 and TRBJ1-3; D uncertain. Germline V gene sequence: CDR1 SGHTA, CDR2 FQGNSA. The CDR3 sequence is 14 residues long. V gave up 6 bases and J gave up 0 bases, with 9 bases separating them. The CDR3 nucleotides are TGTGCCAGCAGTTACTACACCTCTGGAAACACCATATATTTT. This sequence encodes CASSYYTSGNTIYF.

This clonotype was observed many times. CDR3 nucleotides: TGTGCCAGCAGAACCCACGAGGGGTATTCCTACGAGCAGTACTTC. It encodes CASRTHEGYSYEQYF. V and J are TRBV6-5 and TRBJ2-7, with D perhaps assigned TRBD1 or TRBD2 (5 bases each). The CDR3 is 15 amino acids. The ends were cut back, 6 bases at V and 1 base at J, with 16 bases in the middle. Germline V CDR1 and CDR2: MNHEY, SVGAGI.

This clonotype was found many times. This chain uses TRBV3-1 with TRBJ2-7; D not certain. Trimming left V 4 bases short and J 2 bases short, with 9 bases between. CDR3 size: 13 residues. The germline V gene encodes CDR1 LGHDT and CDR2 YNNKEL (reference sequence). The CDR3 protein is CASSPRMTYEQYF. In nucleotides, the CDR3 is TGTGCCAGCAGCCCCCGGATGACCTACGAGCAGTACTTC.

This clonotype has more than one count but fewer than ten. It may be a read error: a sequence one base away is much more abundant. V and J are TRBV7-2 and TRBJ2-7, with D possibly TRBD2 on 6 matching bases. V lost 5 bases and J 0 bases, leaving 20 bases between the germline ends. Germline CDR1 reads SGHTA; CDR2 reads FQGNSA. This CDR3 has 17 residues. In DNA form, the CDR3 reads TGTGCCAGCAGCCAGAGCACCGTGGACGGGGGCTCCTACGAGCAGTACTTC. Protein: CASSQSTVDGGSYEQYF.

The chain uses TRBV19 and TRBJ1-2, with a possible D match to TRBD1 (5 bases). The CDR3 sequence is 13 residues long. Germline-derived CDR1 and CDR2 are LNHDA and SQIVND (reference sequence). V shed 5 bases and J shed 7 bases, with 14 bases lying between them. The CDR3 DNA reads TGTGCCAGTAGTCCAAGCAGGGTTGTTGGCTACACCTTC. As protein: CASSPSRVVGYTF.

Comment on this clonotype: A much larger clone differs by one base, so this may be a read error. The chain joins TRBV6-2 or TRBV6-3 to TRBJ2-7; either TRBD1 or TRBD2 may fit D (5 bases each). The CDR3 consists of 15 residues. Trimming pared 0 bases from V and 4 bases from J, leaving 13 bases between. Germline lookup yields CDR1 MNHEY and CDR2 SVGEGT. In DNA form, the CDR3 reads TGTGCCAGCAGTTACTCGGAAAGGGGCGGGTACGAGCAGTACTTC. Protein product: CASSYSERGGYEQYF.